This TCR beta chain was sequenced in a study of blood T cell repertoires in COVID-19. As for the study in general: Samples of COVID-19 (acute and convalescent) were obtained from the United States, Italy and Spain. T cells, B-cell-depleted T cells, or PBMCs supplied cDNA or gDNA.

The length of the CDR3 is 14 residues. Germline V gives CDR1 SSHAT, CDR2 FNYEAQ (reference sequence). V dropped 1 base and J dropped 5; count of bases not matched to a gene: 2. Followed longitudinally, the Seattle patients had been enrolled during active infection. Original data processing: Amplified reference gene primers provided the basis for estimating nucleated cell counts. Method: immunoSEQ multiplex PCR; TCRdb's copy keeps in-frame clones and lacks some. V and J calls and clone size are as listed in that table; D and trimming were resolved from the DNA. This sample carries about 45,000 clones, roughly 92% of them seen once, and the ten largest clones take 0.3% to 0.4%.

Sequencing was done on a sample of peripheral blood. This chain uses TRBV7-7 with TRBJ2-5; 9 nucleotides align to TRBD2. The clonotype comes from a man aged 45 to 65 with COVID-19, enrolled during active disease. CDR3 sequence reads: CASSLVSGGETQYF. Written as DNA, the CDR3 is TGTGCCAGCAGCTTAGTCAGCGGGGGGGAGACCCAGTACTTC.